The 5 T cell receptor beta chains given below trace back to one sample, sequenced in a study of early T cells in non-severe SARS-CoV-2 infection. TCRdb redid the calling of the 5' RACE reads with MiXCR, one entry per CDR3 protein. The sample lists under 100,000 distinct CDR3 sequences; about an eighth were seen once. The sample comprised whole blood. The receptors shown here come from an adult who was a healthcare worker with PCR-confirmed SARS-CoV-2 infection or an uninfected control (not recorded which).

Concerning this clonotype: A read error may account for a junction end that differs from germline. This rearrangement joins TRBV11-2 to TRBJ1-1; 7 bases map to TRBD1. The CDR3 sequence is 14 residues long. Germline assignment: CDR1 SGHAT and CDR2 FQNNGV. The CDR3 protein is CVSSLGGRLTEAFF. In DNA, the CDR3 is TGTGTCAGCAGCTTAGGGGGCCGACTTACTGAAGCTTTCTTT.

This clonotype was detected once. The chain carries TRBV29-1 and TRBJ2-1; D is unclear. Trimming took off 3 bases at V and 8 bases at J, with 5 bases between the two ends. This CDR3 comprises 10 residues. The germline V gene encodes CDR1 SQVTM and CDR2 ANQGSEA. Here the CDR3 reads CSVEGHEQFF. The CDR3 DNA is TGCAGCGTTGAGGGCCATGAGCAGTTCTTC.

At least ten counts were recorded for this clonotype. The chain is built from TRBV5-6 and TRBJ2-2; no reliable D call. Trimming took off 7 bases at V and 8 bases at J, with 6 bases between the two ends. The CDR3 totals 10 residues. Germline V gene lookup returns CDR1 SGHDT and CDR2 YYEEEE. The CDR3 is CASPPGELFF. The DNA of the CDR3 is TGTGCCAGCCCTCCGGGGGAGCTGTTTTTT.

On this clonotype itself: At one boundary the junction diverges from the germline segment, which might be a read error. CDR3 amino acids: CGAGTNTGELFF. CDR3 coding DNA: TGCGGGGCGGGGACGAACACCGGGGAGCTGTTTTTT. V gene TRBV18 combines with J gene TRBJ2-2, with D possibly TRBD2 on 6 matching bases. The germline gives CDR1 KGHSH, CDR2 LQKENI. CDR3 size: 12 residues.

V gene TRBV6-5 combines with J gene TRBJ2-7; D may be TRBD1 (7 bases). This CDR3 is 15 amino acids long. The ends were cut back, 5 bases at V and 2 bases at J, with 16 bases in the middle. From germline, CDR1 is MNHEY and CDR2 SVGAGI. CDR3 protein: CASSGTRDRTYEQYF. CDR3 in DNA: TGTGCCAGCAGTGGGACTCGGGACAGAACCTACGAGCAGTACTTC.